The 30 T cell receptor beta chains given below trace back to one sample, sequenced in a study of CXCR3-negative and CXCR3-positive naive CD8 T cells. All TRB cDNA libraries came from 5' RACE performed with UMI labels. Following a re-call of the 5' RACE reads, TCRdb has one entry per CDR3 protein and lacks DNA. This sample's table has some 100,000 distinct CDR3 sequences. These receptors have no identified antigens. Overall study results and limits: Naive CXCR3-positive cells had TRB CDR3s more hydrophobic than those of CXCR3-negative naive cells.

Sample: naive CXCR3+ CD8+ T cells from blood. Noted subset: CD45RO-CCR7+CD27+CD95- naive CD8+ T cells expressing CXCR3 (TNR3+). Receptor source: a human donor in good health. Some clones in this sample may be carry-over from other donors' samples.

This chain joins TRBV29-1 and TRBJ1-1; as DNA is missing, the TRBD1 call by TCRdb cannot be tested. Germline assignment: CDR1 SQVTM and CDR2 ANQGSEA. The CDR3 runs to 13 residues. The CDR3 protein is CSVDGGGVTEAFF.

The rearrangement links TRBV19 to TRBJ2-7; the D call of TRBD1 rests on TCRdb alone, since no DNA is present to check it. The germline CDR1 and CDR2 sequences are LNHDA and SQIVND (reference sequence). The CDR3 spans 13 residues. CDR3 sequence reads: CASSPVTRGEQYF.

This CDR3 reads CASSGDLSGNTIYF. The chain recombines TRBV12-3 or TRBV12-4 with TRBJ1-3; absent DNA, TCRdb's TRBD1 call cannot be checked. This CDR3 is 14 amino acids long.

The chain couples TRBV30 to TRBJ2-1; checking the TCRdb D call of TRBD2 is not possible without DNA. The V gene's germline CDR1 is GTSNPN and CDR2 SVGIG (reference sequence). The CDR3 has 19 amino acids. CDR3 loop: CAWSVPEPGTSGGAKEQFF.

The V and J genes are TRBV10-3 and TRBJ2-7. This CDR3 has 15 residues. Germline values: CDR1 ENHRY, CDR2 SYGVKD. The CDR3 spells CAISESVLTSYEQYF.

The CDR3 sequence: CASSLRGGPQETQYF. The chain has TRBV13 and TRBJ2-5; TCRdb calls TRBD2, which cannot be checked without DNA. The germline V gene has CDR1 PRHDT and CDR2 FYEKMQ (reference sequence). This CDR3 comprises 15 residues.

J is TRBJ2-2 and V is TRBV29-1; TCRdb picks TRBD1, but there is no DNA to check that call. The CDR3 covers 13 residues. Germline V gives CDR1 SQVTM, CDR2 ANQGSEA. The CDR3 sequence: CSVNRGPSGELFF.

The chain couples TRBV11-2 to TRBJ2-3; TCRdb outputs TRBD2, but without DNA this stays unchecked. The CDR3 extends over 15 amino acids. Germline CDR1 reads SGHAT; CDR2 reads FQNNGV. CDR3 sequence reads: CASSLGLAGGWTQYF.

This chain connects TRBV4-3 to TRBJ1-2. This CDR3 comprises 15 residues. CDR1 and CDR2 (germline): LGHNA, YSLEER. CDR3 loop: CASSDSLGSIDGYTF.

The chain employs TRBV29-1 and TRBJ2-1; absent DNA, TCRdb's TRBD1 call cannot be checked. The CDR3 length is 16 residues. Germline CDR1 reads SQVTM; CDR2 reads ANQGSEA. The CDR3 here is CSVAIPGQGLNNEQFF.

The chain is built from TRBV7-9 and TRBJ2-3; TCRdb outputs TRBD2, but without DNA this stays unchecked. The CDR3 length is 12 residues. Germline V CDR1 and CDR2: SEHNR, FQNEAQ (reference sequence). CDR3 in amino acids: CASGSTSHTQYF. The whole variable domain, filled in from reference TRBV7-9 and TRBJ2-3, reads DTGVSQNPRHKITKRGQNVTFRCDPISEHNRLYWYRQTLGQGPEFLTYFQNEAQLEKSRLLSDRFSAERPKGSFSTLEIQRTEQGDSAMYLCASGSTSHTQYFGPGTRLTVL.

The rearrangement uses TRBV12-5 and TRBJ1-1. Germline-derived CDR1 and CDR2 are LGHNT and FRNRAP. This CDR3 is built from 13 residues. The CDR3 is CASGLGGYTEAFF.

The gene calls are TRBV11-2 and TRBJ2-1; TCRdb names TRBD2, which stays unverified in the absence of DNA. The CDR3 spans 15 residues. Germline CDR1 reads SGHAT; CDR2 reads FQNNGV. CDR3 region: CASSQGRGQYNEQFF.

This chain links TRBV7-8 with TRBJ2-3; TCRdb picks TRBD1, but there is no DNA to check that call. The CDR3 totals 16 residues. Germline V lookup: CDR1 SGHVS, CDR2 FQNEAQ. The CDR3 here is CASSLAGQGVTDTQYF.

The V gene is TRBV27, the J gene TRBJ2-4. The germline V gene has CDR1 MNHEY and CDR2 SMNVEV (reference sequence). There are 14 residues in the CDR3. Here the CDR3 reads CASSRSYGENIQYF.

V gene TRBV7-3 combines with J gene TRBJ2-7; TCRdb proposes TRBD2, but this gene call is untestable without DNA. The germline V gene encodes CDR1 SGHTA and CDR2 FQGTGA. This CDR3 contains 15 residues. The CDR3 sequence is CASSLTAGGPPEQYF.

The chain couples TRBV4-1 to TRBJ1-4; the D call of TRBD1 rests on TCRdb alone, since no DNA is present to check it. Germline assignment: CDR1 MGHRA and CDR2 YSYEKL. The CDR3 runs to 16 residues. The CDR3 loop is CASSQVSGGTYEKLFF.

The J gene is TRBJ1-6, the V gene TRBV4-2; TCRdb lists TRBD1, though no DNA is available to test this call. This CDR3 comprises 15 residues. Germline V gene lookup returns CDR1 LGHNA and CDR2 YNFKEQ. CDR3 sequence: CASSQDRDSFSPLHF.

The chain carries TRBV5-6 and TRBJ2-3. CDR1 is SGHDT, CDR2 YYEEEE, per germline. The CDR3 consists of 14 residues. The CDR3 sequence: CASSFGRWGDTQYF. Full variable domain (rest looked up from reference TRBV5-6 and TRBJ2-3): DAGVTQSPTHLIKTRGQQVTLRCSPKSGHDTVSWYQQALGQGPQFIFQYYEEEERQRGNFPDRFSGHQFPNYSSELNVNALLLGDSALYLCASSFGRWGDTQYFGPGTRLTVL.

The V gene is TRBV7-2, the J gene TRBJ2-6; with no DNA, the TCRdb D assignment of TRBD1 cannot be verified. The CDR3 spans 17 residues. Germline CDR1 SGHTA, CDR2 FQGNSA. The CDR3 region is CASSMRWDSSGANVLTF.

V and J are TRBV25-1 and TRBJ2-5. From germline, CDR1 is MGHDK and CDR2 SYGVNS. The CDR3 contains 15 residues. The CDR3 spells CASSEYFPSQETQYF. The full variable domain, rest sourced from reference TRBV25-1 and TRBJ2-5, is EADIYQTPRYLVIGTGKKITLECSQTMGHDKMYWYQQDPGMELHLIHYSYGVNSTEKGDLSSESTVSRIRTEHFPLTLESARPSHTSQYLCASSEYFPSQETQYFGPGTRLLVL.

The rearrangement uses TRBV6-5 and TRBJ2-7; TCRdb picks TRBD1, but there is no DNA to check that call. Germline assignment: CDR1 MNHEY and CDR2 SVGAGI. The CDR3 runs to 14 residues. CDR3 residues: CASSSGTGKDEQYF.

This sequence joins TRBV23-1 and TRBJ2-2; TCRdb indicates TRBD1, and absent DNA this call remains unverified. TRBV23-1 is filed as an ORF, its function uncertain. This CDR3 contains 17 residues. CDR3 region: CASSQSGTGENTGELFF.

V is TRBV29-1 and J is TRBJ2-1; the TCRdb D gene call, TRBD2, has no DNA to confirm it. From germline, CDR1 is SQVTM and CDR2 ANQGSEA. There are 16 residues in the CDR3. The CDR3 loop reads CSVEKGAGGTYNEQFF.

The V and J genes are TRBV11-2 and TRBJ1-1; TCRdb indicates TRBD1, and absent DNA this call remains unverified. Per germline, CDR1 SGHAT and CDR2 FQNNGV. The length of the CDR3 is 16 residues. This CDR3 is CASSLAPGVGNTEAFF.

The genes are TRBV2 and TRBJ2-7; TCRdb reports TRBD1, a call that lacks DNA to check it against. This CDR3 contains 17 residues. CDR1 is SNHLY, CDR2 FYNNEI, per germline. CDR3 sequence: CASSEGRSGEGSYEQYF.

The chain employs TRBV25-1 and TRBJ2-7; the TCRdb D gene call, TRBD1, has no DNA to confirm it. The CDR3 covers 12 residues. Germline V gives CDR1 MGHDK, CDR2 SYGVNS. The CDR3 spells CASSWGADEQYF.

CDR3 sequence: CASTYGGSGNTIYF. This sequence joins TRBV12-3 or TRBV12-4 and TRBJ1-3; the TRBD1 assignment by TCRdb is unverifiable without DNA. The CDR3 has 14 residues.

The chain links TRBV4-3 to TRBJ1-2; as DNA is missing, the TRBD1 call by TCRdb cannot be tested. CDR1 and CDR2 (germline): LGHNA, YSLEER. This CDR3 region has 16 residues. Here the CDR3 reads CASSQDWETGTYGYTF.

The V gene is TRBV10-3, the J gene TRBJ1-6; the TCRdb D gene call, TRBD1, has no DNA to confirm it. From germline, CDR1 is ENHRY and CDR2 SYGVKD. The CDR3 runs 11 residues. The chain's CDR3 is CAISELGQIHF.